These 15 T cell receptor beta chains originate from one sample sequenced in a study of shared clonotypes between healthy human individuals. Measured with immunoSEQ multiplex PCR; TCRdb has only the in-frame clones, and not every one. This table has approximately 2.4 million clones, approximately 95% appearing once. The sample was naive CD4+ T cells sorted from blood. Subset specified: CD45RA+ positively selected. The receptors originated from a man aged 18 to 30 in good health.

The sample holds one count of this clone. V usage is TRBV28 and J usage is TRBJ1-1, with D possibly being TRBD1 (5 bases). The CDR3 consists of 15 residues. Trimming stripped 8 bases from V and 7 bases from J, with 23 bases between. Germline loops: CDR1 MDHEN, CDR2 SYDVKM. CDR3 nucleotide sequence: TGTGCCAGCTCCCCCCCGGGGAACGGGGGGAGTGAAGCTTTCTTT. Its translation is CASSPPGNGGSEAFF.

This sequence joins TRBV28 and TRBJ1-3; the D is unclear. Trimming took 5 bases from V and 0 from J, leaving 11 bases between them. Germline CDR1 MDHEN, CDR2 SYDVKM. This CDR3 contains 15 residues. CDR3 residues: CASSRFPLSGNTIYF. CDR3 DNA sequence: TGTGCCAGCAGTCGGTTCCCCCTCTCTGGAAACACCATATATTTT.

V usage is TRBV30 and J usage is TRBJ2-2; 8 bases align to TRBD2. Germline CDR1 is GTSNPN and CDR2 is SVGIG (reference sequence). This CDR3 region has 18 residues. The V and J ends lost 0 bases and 7 bases, in that order; junction bases with no gene match: 16. CDR3 coding DNA: TGTGCCTGGAGTGTCGCATCCAGGCGGGGGGCCTCGGTCGGGGAGCTGTTTTTT. Translating gives CAWSVASRRGASVGELFF.

The J gene is TRBJ2-3, the V gene TRBV4-3, with 7 bases fitting TRBD2. V was clipped by 3 bases and J by 2 bases; unmatched bases: 5. The CDR3 runs to 15 residues. In germline, CDR1 is LGHNA, CDR2 YSLEER. The CDR3 nucleotides are TGCGCCAGCAGCCAGGTGGCGGGAGACACAGATACGCAGTATTTT. Its protein product is CASSQVAGDTDTQYF.

The gene calls are TRBV30 and TRBJ1-1, with 10 bases aligning to TRBD1. In germline, CDR1 is GTSNPN, CDR2 SVGIG (reference sequence). This CDR3 contains 15 residues. The trim removed 0 bases at V and 8 bases at J, leaving 9 bases unmatched. The CDR3 spells CAWSVRSVGQGEAFF. DNA of the CDR3: TGTGCCTGGAGTGTAAGGTCGGTGGGACAGGGGGAAGCTTTCTTT.

V and J are TRBV5-1 and TRBJ2-1, with TRBD1 identical over 9 bases. Germline loops: CDR1 SGHRS, CDR2 YFSETQ. CDR3 length: 16 amino acids. Unmatched junction bases numbered 9, after V lost 4 bases and J lost 4 bases. As DNA, the CDR3 is TGCGCCAGCAGCACGGCCGGGGGACAGGGTTACAATGAGCAGTTCTTC. This sequence encodes CASSTAGGQGYNEQFF.

This clone is a singleton in its sample. This chain connects TRBV5-6 to TRBJ1-4, with D maybe TRBD1 (5 bases). Trimming took off 1 base at V and 0 bases at J, with 16 bases between the two ends. The CDR3 is made up of 18 amino acids. Germline CDR1 SGHDT, CDR2 YYEEEE. The CDR3 bases are TGTGCCAGCAGCTTGCGTGGGACGGACTCCACAACTAATGAAAAACTGTTTTTT. This sequence encodes CASSLRGTDSTTNEKLFF.

This rearrangement joins TRBV15 to TRBJ1-4, with TRBD1 identical over 9 bases. Per germline, CDR1 LNHNV and CDR2 YYDKDF (reference sequence). V dropped 3 bases and J dropped 8; count of bases not matched to a gene: 7. The CDR3 is 15 amino acids. In nucleotides, the CDR3 is TGTGCCACCAGCAGGGTGGACAGGGGAGGCGAAAAACTGTTTTTT. Translated: CATSRVDRGGEKLFF.

This clone has a single count. J is TRBJ1-1 and V is TRBV30; possibly TRBD1 for D (6 bases). CDR1 is GTSNPN and CDR2 is SVGIG in the germline V gene (reference sequence). V was cut by 4 bases and J by 0 bases, with 9 bases left in between. The CDR3 loop spans 13 amino acids. DNA for the CDR3: TGTGCCTGGACAGGGGCTTTGAACACTGAAGCTTTCTTT. It codes for CAWTGALNTEAFF.

J is TRBJ2-2 and V is TRBV27, with TRBD2 as a possible D gene (5 bases). Trimming left V 3 bases short and J 7 bases short, with 18 bases between. This CDR3 spans 16 amino acids. CDR1 is MNHEY, CDR2 SMNVEV, per germline (reference sequence). This chain's CDR3 is CASSFAYPLGDGELFF. The CDR3 DNA is TGTGCCAGCAGTTTCGCGTACCCTCTCGGGGACGGGGAGCTGTTTTTT.

The CDR3 DNA reads as TGTGCCAGCAGTTCCCCCTCGTGGGGCCGCTACGAGCAGTACTTC. It codes for CASSSPSWGRYEQYF. The chain recombines TRBV28 with TRBJ2-7; TRBD1 might be the D (5 bases). This CDR3 has 15 amino acids. The germline CDR1 and CDR2 sequences are MDHEN and SYDVKM. The V end was cut by 4 bases, the J end by 3 bases, with 16 bases between. Full variable domain (missing parts from reference TRBV28 and TRBJ2-7): DVKVTQSSRYLVKRTGEKVFLECVQDMDHENMFWYRQDPGLGLRLIYFSYDVKMKEKGDIPEGYSVSREKKERFSLILESASTNQTSMYLCASSSPSWGRYEQYFGPGTRLTVT.

The chain carries TRBV5-1 and TRBJ2-1, with D hard to call. The CDR3 has 14 residues. The germline V gene has CDR1 SGHRS and CDR2 YFSETQ. The V gene lost 4 bases and the J gene lost 5 bases, with 13 bases spanning the gap. Written as DNA, the CDR3 is TGCGCCAGCAGCCTGGCCCCCAGTAACAATGAGCAGTTCTTC. Translation gives CASSLAPSNNEQFF.

J is TRBJ1-4 and V is TRBV6-5, with 9 bases identical to TRBD1. The V segment lost 2 bases and the J segment 4 bases; nucleotides outside the gene matches: 2. Germline assignment: CDR1 MNHEY and CDR2 SVGAGI. This CDR3 contains 15 residues. CDR3 loop: CASSYGGQGNEKLFF. As DNA, the CDR3 is TGTGCCAGCAGTTACGGGGGACAGGGTAATGAAAAACTGTTTTTT.

This chain connects TRBV5-5 to TRBJ2-3; 7 bases match TRBD1. Germline V gives CDR1 SGHKS, CDR2 YYEKEE (reference sequence). Trimming at V came to 4 bases and at J to 3 bases, leaving 11 bases not matched to a gene. The CDR3 is made up of 16 amino acids. CDR3 amino acids: CASSRIQGFRTDTQYF. CDR3 DNA sequence: TGTGCCAGCAGCAGAATACAGGGGTTTAGGACAGATACGCAGTATTTT.

The chain combines TRBV6-1 with TRBJ1-1, with D hard to call. The germline gives CDR1 MNHNS, CDR2 SASEGT. Trimming took off 7 bases at V and 1 base at J, with 10 bases between the two ends. The CDR3 runs to 13 residues. The CDR3 region is CASIGQANTEAFF. The CDR3 bases are TGTGCCAGCATAGGGCAAGCGAACACTGAAGCTTTCTTT.